A single sample is the source of the 32 T cell receptor beta chains below, sequenced in a study of T cells expressing NK-cell markers. TCRdb reprocessed the 5' RACE reads, with one entry per CDR3 protein and no DNA. The repertoire table contains some 500,000 distinct CDR3 sequences. What was sequenced was blood T cells: a sorted CD56 or NKG2C T cell subset, CD4+ or CD8+ T cells, or bulk PBMC T cells (not recorded which). The source of these receptors is a woman between 45 and 60 years old in good health.

V usage is TRBV23-1 and J usage is TRBJ2-4; TCRdb picks TRBD1, but there is no DNA to check that call. TRBV23-1 is recorded as an ORF, its role being uncertain. The CDR3 runs to 17 residues. The CDR3 spells CASSQDQDSRAKNIQYF.

The CDR3 loop is CASSPVDGNTEAFF. The V and J genes are TRBV27 and TRBJ1-1. This CDR3 contains 14 residues. Germline CDR1 MNHEY, CDR2 SMNVEV (reference sequence).

The J gene is TRBJ2-2, the V gene TRBV12-3 or TRBV12-4; the TCRdb D gene call, TRBD1, has no DNA to confirm it. This CDR3 comprises 13 residues. CDR3 sequence reads: CASSQGGTGELFF.

The V gene is TRBV3-1, the J gene TRBJ2-1; the TCRdb D gene call, TRBD2, has no DNA to confirm it. CDR3 length: 13 amino acids. CDR1 LGHDT and CDR2 YNNKEL come from the germline V gene (reference sequence). CDR3 in amino acids: CATVGLAGGKQFF.

The rearrangement joins TRBV4-1 to TRBJ2-3; TCRdb's D call, TRBD1, is unchecked because there is no DNA. Looked up from germline, CDR1 is MGHRA and CDR2 is YSYEKL. The CDR3 consists of 17 residues. The CDR3 sequence is CASSHLGGTEFTDTQYF.

This chain links TRBV12-3 or TRBV12-4 with TRBJ2-2; the D call from TCRdb, TRBD1, cannot be confirmed without DNA. The CDR3 is made up of 15 amino acids. CDR3 in amino acids: CASRGVGVRGGELFF.

This chain links TRBV10-3 with TRBJ2-7; with no DNA, the TCRdb D assignment of TRBD1 cannot be verified. Germline V gene data show CDR1 as ENHRY and CDR2 as SYGVKD. CDR3 length equals 13 residues. The CDR3 here is CAIREVGGHEQYF.

J is TRBJ2-1 and V is TRBV20-1; the TCRdb call, TRBD1, lacks DNA for checking. Germline CDR1 is DFQATT and CDR2 is SNEGSKA (reference sequence). This CDR3 has 16 amino acids. The CDR3 loop reads CSAGRWGTGSYNEQFF.

V gene TRBV19 combines with J gene TRBJ2-1. In germline, CDR1 is LNHDA, CDR2 SQIVND (reference sequence). The CDR3 consists of 14 residues. The CDR3: CASSMRGQLNEQFF.

The chain carries TRBV30 and TRBJ1-6; TCRdb picks TRBD1, but there is no DNA to check that call. The CDR3 loop spans 13 amino acids. Germline V gene sequence: CDR1 GTSNPN, CDR2 SVGIG (reference sequence). CDR3 residues: CAWNTGLNSPLHF.

This chain connects TRBV5-1 to TRBJ2-7. The CDR3 extends over 14 amino acids. Looked up from germline, CDR1 is SGHRS and CDR2 is YFSETQ. CDR3 region: CASSFDRSPYEQYF.

CDR3 in amino acids: CAISEAPGKPSANYGYTF. The gene calls are TRBV10-3 and TRBJ1-2; absent DNA, TCRdb's TRBD1 call cannot be checked. Germline V gene lookup returns CDR1 ENHRY and CDR2 SYGVKD. This CDR3 comprises 18 residues.

The J gene is TRBJ1-5, the V gene TRBV12-3 or TRBV12-4; TCRdb gives TRBD1 as the D gene, but with no DNA this cannot be confirmed. The CDR3 has 18 residues. CDR3 residues: CASSFTGGAPFGNQPQHF.

The V gene is TRBV7-9, the J gene TRBJ1-2; as DNA is missing, the TRBD1 call by TCRdb cannot be tested. Germline CDR1 and CDR2: SEHNR and FQNEAQ (reference sequence). This CDR3 is 16 amino acids long. CDR3 sequence reads: CASSNYPAGGDYGYTF.

The chain uses TRBV10-3 and TRBJ2-3. The CDR3 is 13 amino acids. Germline V lookup: CDR1 ENHRY, CDR2 SYGVKD. CDR3 residues: CAIRGRLASTQYF.

This rearrangement joins TRBV20-1 to TRBJ2-4; TCRdb gives TRBD1 as the D gene, but with no DNA this cannot be confirmed. The CDR3 runs 16 residues. Per the germline V gene, CDR1 is DFQATT and CDR2 is SNEGSKA (reference sequence). CDR3 region: CSASIRGELAKNIQYF.

The chain couples TRBV6-5 to TRBJ2-2; the D gene TCRdb calls, TRBD1, cannot be checked with no DNA. CDR1 is MNHEY and CDR2 is SVGAGI in the germline V gene. The CDR3 has 14 residues. The CDR3: CASRGLGDTGELFF.

The chain links TRBV11-2 to TRBJ1-1; without DNA, the TCRdb call of TRBD1 cannot be checked. CDR1 is SGHAT, CDR2 FQNNGV, per germline. The CDR3 totals 12 residues. This CDR3 reads CASSPDRVEAFF.

The genes are TRBV7-9 and TRBJ2-4; as DNA is missing, the TRBD1 call by TCRdb cannot be tested. Germline V gene sequence: CDR1 SEHNR, CDR2 FQNEAQ (reference sequence). This CDR3 is built from 15 residues. CDR3 loop: CATIQGDGGKNIQYF.

The chain employs TRBV6-2 or TRBV6-3 and TRBJ2-4; no DNA is available, so the TRBD1 call from TCRdb remains unchecked. Germline CDR1 MNHEY, CDR2 SVGEGT. The CDR3 is 17 residues long. The CDR3: CASSPATWGTAKNIQYF.

The chain employs TRBV5-5 and TRBJ2-3; the TCRdb D gene call, TRBD2, has no DNA to confirm it. This CDR3 has 17 residues. Germline-derived CDR1 and CDR2 are SGHKS and YYEKEE (reference sequence). The chain's CDR3 is CASSFDLGLAGKDTQYF.

The J gene is TRBJ2-1, the V gene TRBV20-1; absent DNA, TCRdb's TRBD2 call cannot be checked. This CDR3 is 17 amino acids long. Per the germline V gene, CDR1 is DFQATT and CDR2 is SNEGSKA (reference sequence). The CDR3 spells CSAPGTSGPSSYIEQFF.

The chain employs TRBV4-1 and TRBJ2-5; TCRdb reports TRBD1, a call that lacks DNA to check it against. Germline CDR1 and CDR2: MGHRA and YSYEKL. The CDR3 is 15 residues long. The CDR3 sequence is CASSQVGGRQETQYF.

V gene TRBV5-5 combines with J gene TRBJ2-2. CDR3 size: 14 residues. Per germline, CDR1 SGHKS and CDR2 YYEKEE (reference sequence). CDR3 protein: CASSRATQTGELFF.

The chain couples TRBV7-2 to TRBJ1-5; TCRdb outputs TRBD1, but without DNA this stays unchecked. CDR3 length: 15 amino acids. Per the germline V gene, CDR1 is SGHTA and CDR2 is FQGNSA. CDR3 region: CASSSVGGRGQPQHF.

The chain combines TRBV9 with TRBJ1-3. Germline V gene sequence: CDR1 SGDLS, CDR2 YYNGEE. The CDR3 is 15 residues long. CDR3 region: CASSVEGQAGNTIYF.

This chain connects TRBV24-1 to TRBJ1-5. From germline, CDR1 is KGHDR and CDR2 SFDVKD. The CDR3 sequence is 14 residues long. CDR3 in amino acids: CATSDLNQNQPQHF.

The chain employs TRBV20-1 and TRBJ2-7; TCRdb picks TRBD1, but there is no DNA to check that call. Germline V lookup: CDR1 DFQATT, CDR2 SNEGSKA (reference sequence). This CDR3 has 12 residues. This CDR3 reads CSAMTGRGEQYF.

The rearrangement links TRBV20-1 to TRBJ2-3. The CDR3 totals 14 residues. CDR1 and CDR2 (germline): DFQATT, SNEGSKA (reference sequence). CDR3 sequence: CSASVARSTDTQYF.

CDR3: CASSILATSYEQYF. This rearrangement joins TRBV7-9 to TRBJ2-7; the D gene TCRdb calls, TRBD2, cannot be checked with no DNA. The germline gives CDR1 SEHNR, CDR2 FQNEAQ (reference sequence). The CDR3 has 14 amino acids.

This rearrangement joins TRBV20-1 to TRBJ2-5. Per germline, CDR1 DFQATT and CDR2 SNEGSKA (reference sequence). There are 14 residues in the CDR3. The CDR3 spells CSALVLSYQETQYF.

The rearrangement uses TRBV14 and TRBJ2-5; the TCRdb call, TRBD2, lacks DNA for checking. The length of the CDR3 is 15 residues. Germline assignment: CDR1 SGHDN and CDR2 FVKESK. CDR3 amino acids: CASSKGARTTETQYF. The full variable domain, with the rest looked up from reference TRBV14 and TRBJ2-5, is EAGVTQFPSHSVIEKGQTVTLRCDPISGHDNLYWYRRVMGKEIKFLLHFVKESKQDESGMPNNRFLAERTGGTYSTLKVQPAELEDSGVYFCASSKGARTTETQYFGPGTRLLVL.